The source of this TCR beta chain is a study of blood T cell repertoires in COVID-19. The wider study: Sample material is recorded as cDNA or gDNA derived from T cells, B-cell-depleted T cells, or PBMCs.

In the original analysis: Estimation of nucleated cell counts was performed using reference gene primer amplification. Assay used: immunoSEQ multiplex PCR; TCRdb lists only in-frame clones, some missing. V and J calls and clone size are those listed in that table; D and trimming were worked out from the DNA. This repertoire shows over 350,000 clones, roughly 87% found once; its top ten account for under 2%. The CDR3 totals 12 residues. V lost 9 bases, J lost 6 bases, and 12 bases lay in between. Germline V gene lookup returns CDR1 ENHRY and CDR2 SYGVKD. The chain has TRBV10-3 and TRBJ2-1; TRBD1 might be the D (6 bases). Sequenced: PBMCs or T cells enriched from blood (not recorded which). This TCR derives from a woman aged 18-35 years with acute COVID-19. In nucleotides, the CDR3 is TGTGCCATACAGGGTAGCAGCAATGAGCAGTTCTTC. Translated: CAIQGSSNEQFF.